This T cell receptor beta chain was sequenced for a study of tumor and adjacent non-tumor tissue in lung cancer. On the study more broadly: Histology: about a dozen adenocarcinoma, a couple of squamous cell carcinoma, 1 small cell lung cancer. Samples averaged around 4 million productive TCRbeta reads each. Whole-study findings and limits: Significantly higher TCR diversity was found in tumor than normal lung. Normal lung showed higher cumulative top 100 clone frequency than tumor.

Concerning this clonotype: Antigen: not known. Mismatch with germline at one junction end may stem from a read error.

RNA was extracted from bulk tissue without any cell sorting. Germline CDR1 reads SGHAT; CDR2 reads FQNNGV. The CDR3 totals 15 residues. Three rounds of nested PCR, following a modified ARM-PCR protocol, produced the TCRbeta library. TCRdb independently ran MiXCR on the multiplex PCR reads; one entry per CDR3 protein. The repertoire holds 60,000 to 85,000 distinct CDR3 sequences, with around 75% as singletons. The V gene is TRBV11-2, the J gene TRBJ2-1; 10 bases agree with TRBD2. This TCR derives from a woman aged 45-60 years with non-small cell lung cancer. Sequenced input: lung tumor tissue. CDR3 loop: CGSSFIAGGNSEQFF. For the CDR3, the DNA is TGTGGCAGCAGCTTTATAGCGGGAGGAAACAGTGAGCAGTTCTTC. Looking up the rest from reference TRBV11-2 and TRBJ2-1 gives the full variable domain: EAGVAQSPRYKIIEKRQSVAFWCNPISGHATLYWYQQILGQGPKLLIQFQNNGVVDDSQLPKDRFSAERLKGVDSTLKIQPAKLEDSAVYLCGSSFIAGGNSEQFFGPGTRLTVL.